This entry is about one TCR beta chain. The target antigen is unknown. The CDR3 is 13 amino acids. Germline CDR1 reads GTSNPN; CDR2 reads SVGIG (reference sequence). Trimming took 0 bases from V and 3 from J, leaving 7 bases between them. Libraries were prepared by immunoSEQ multiplex PCR; TCRdb keeps only in-frame clonotypes and omits some of them. Among 180,000 or so clones, 91% were seen once, and the ten largest hold 1.7%. This sample was included in a study of T cell responses to AZD1222 COVID-19 vaccine. Findings and caveats of the study: Two AZD1222 doses significantly raised spike-specific TCR breadth and depth over controls. Clonal diversity was possibly underestimated; the donors were predominantly white British and more often female. Across spike, vaccine-associated CD4 TCRs were found, dominant at 160-218 and 743-854. No day 14 peak samples; only post-peak repertoires were characterized.

The clonotype comes from an adult who received the AZD1222 COVID-19 vaccine. The input for sequencing was peripheral blood, taken 28 days after the second AZD1222 dose. V is TRBV30 and J is TRBJ2-3; D uncertain. In nucleotides, the CDR3 is TGTGCCTGGAGTGTCACCGGAACAGATACGCAGTATTTT. Protein product: CAWSVTGTDTQYF.